One sample yielded the 30 T cell receptor beta chains listed below, sequenced in a study of CD8+CD57+ T cells in acquired aplastic anemia (dated by TCRdb to 2016 to 2018). Patients chosen for sequencing had shown expansion of CD8+CD57+ cells by flow cytometry. These reads were obtained on an Illumina HiSeq 2000. TCR beta VDJ combination and CDR3 sequence profiling used genomic DNA as the template. The public reads were reanalyzed by TCRdb: fastp trimming at Q25, MiXCR alignment, in-frame beta chains only. Entries are consolidated by CDR3 protein sequence, retaining the most common genes and DNA. The sample table holds approximately 220,000 distinct CDR3 sequences, of which around 45% were seen once. 7.8% of the sample is in the top ten clones. Sequences were obtained from sorted CD4+, CD8+, or CD8+CD57+ T cells (not recorded which) from PBMCs. These receptors were taken from a human donor with aplastic anemia.

This clonotype was found many times. Its ends do not fully match the called genes, so a read error is possible. The rearrangement uses TRBV7-7 and TRBJ2-2, with D possibly being TRBD2 (5 bases). The length of the CDR3 is 17 residues. CDR1 is SSHAT and CDR2 is FNYEAQ in the germline V gene (reference sequence). The CDR3 DNA reads as TGTGCTAGCAGCTTAACACTTAGGACTGTTAACACCGGGGAGCTGTTTTTT. It yields the protein CASSLTLRTVNTGELFF.

This clonotype appeared a few times. The J gene is TRBJ2-1, the V gene TRBV4-1; 12 bases map to TRBD2. V was clipped by 0 bases and J by 7 bases; unmatched bases: 7. The CDR3 runs to 17 residues. Looked up from germline, CDR1 is MGHRA and CDR2 is YSYEKL. CDR3 nucleotides: TGCGCCAGCAGCCAAGAGCGCCTAGCGGGAGGGCTTAATGAGCAGTTCTTC. Protein product: CASSQERLAGGLNEQFF.

Only a few counts were recorded for this clonotype. Possible read error: a much larger clone is one base away. The rearrangement links TRBV9 to TRBJ2-5; 8 bases map to TRBD2. The length of the CDR3 is 16 residues. V shed 1 base and J 2 bases; nucleotides not matched to a gene: 7. Germline V gives CDR1 SGDLS, CDR2 YYNGEE. Written as DNA, the CDR3 is TGTGCCAGCAGCGTAAAGGGGAGCGGGGGTCAAGAGACCCAGTACTTC. Protein sequence: CASSVKGSGGQETQYF.

The genes are TRBV7-2 and TRBJ1-5; possibly TRBD1 for D (6 bases). CDR1 is SGHTA, CDR2 FQGNSA, per germline. V lost 1 base, J lost 3 bases, and 13 bases lay in between. The CDR3 length is 16 residues. DNA of the CDR3: TGTGCCAGCAGCTTAGGGAGGGCAGGGGACAATCAGCCCCAGCATTTT. Encoded protein: CASSLGRAGDNQPQHF.

Comments on this clonotype: The junction differs from germline at one of its ends, possibly a read error. The genes are TRBV2 and TRBJ2-7; D assignment may be TRBD1 or TRBD2 (5 bases each). Germline loops: CDR1 SNHLY, CDR2 FYNNEI. The CDR3 extends over 13 amino acids. DNA of the CDR3: TGTGCCAGCAGTGGACGGACGGGGACCGAGCAGTGCTTC. As protein: CASSGRTGTEQCF.

This clonotype came up many times. The chain uses TRBV6-1 and TRBJ1-1; D is uncertain. Germline CDR1 MNHNS, CDR2 SASEGT. V lost 4 bases, J lost 3 bases, and 15 bases lay in between. The CDR3 has 15 amino acids. CDR3 residues: CASSARRTTDTEAFF. The CDR3 DNA reads as TGTGCCAGCAGTGCCAGGCGGACCACCGACACTGAAGCTTTCTTT.

The genes are TRBV25-1 and TRBJ1-1; no reliable D call. The CDR3 loop spans 15 amino acids. Germline CDR1 and CDR2: MGHDK and SYGVNS. V was pared by 8 bases and J by 6 bases, with 22 bases between. CDR3 loop: CASSSPEPLNPEAFF. CDR3 nucleotide sequence: TGTGCCAGCTCCAGCCCGGAACCGCTAAACCCTGAAGCTTTCTTT.

In its sample, this clonotype was seen once. The rearrangement uses TRBV7-2 and TRBJ2-7, with 13 bases fitting TRBD2. This CDR3 has 19 amino acids. Germline V gives CDR1 SGHTA, CDR2 FQGNSA. Trimming at V came to 3 bases and at J to 3 bases, leaving 14 bases not matched to a gene. The CDR3 sequence is CASSLAGSRTSGSVYEQYF. CDR3 nucleotide sequence: TGTGCCAGCAGCTTGGCGGGCAGTCGGACTAGCGGGAGCGTCTACGAGCAGTACTTC.

V gene TRBV20-1 combines with J gene TRBJ2-7, with TRBD1 identical over 8 bases. Trimming removed 2 bases from V and 2 bases from J; junction bases left unmatched: 11. Germline assignment: CDR1 DFQATT and CDR2 SNEGSKA (reference sequence). The CDR3 loop spans 16 amino acids. CDR3 sequence: CSARPGQGALPYEQYF. CDR3 DNA: TGCAGTGCTAGACCCGGACAGGGCGCTTTACCCTACGAGCAGTACTTC.

The rearrangement links TRBV25-1 to TRBJ2-2; 10 bases map to TRBD2. Germline V gene data show CDR1 as MGHDK and CDR2 as SYGVNS. The trim removed 4 bases at V and 2 bases at J, leaving 7 bases unmatched. CDR3 length: 17 residues. The CDR3 coding sequence is TGTGCCAGCAGTGGTTCTGTAGCGGGAGGAAACACCGGGGAGCTGTTTTTT. Its protein is CASSGSVAGGNTGELFF. Complete variable domain (other parts from reference TRBV25-1 and TRBJ2-2): EADIYQTPRYLVIGTGKKITLECSQTMGHDKMYWYQQDPGMELHLIHYSYGVNSTEKGDLSSESTVSRIRTEHFPLTLESARPSHTSQYLCASSGSVAGGNTGELFFGEGSRLTVL.

Details on this clonotype: The junction differs from germline at one of its ends, possibly a read error. The chain uses TRBV5-1 and TRBJ1-2, with 8 bases matching TRBD1. The CDR3 runs 13 residues. Per the germline V gene, CDR1 is SGHRS and CDR2 is YFSETQ. For the CDR3, the DNA is TGTGCCAGCAGCCCTGGACAGGGACGAGGCTACACCTTC. Protein product: CASSPGQGRGYTF.

This clonotype was recorded a few times. The chain uses TRBV24-1 and TRBJ2-1; TRBD2 matches 11 bases. Germline assignment: CDR1 KGHDR and CDR2 SFDVKD. The length of the CDR3 is 16 residues. The V gene end was trimmed by 4 bases and the J gene end by 3 bases; junction bases not matched to a gene: 4. The CDR3 here is CATSDPGTSGYNEQFF. In DNA, the CDR3 is TGTGCCACCAGTGACCCCGGGACTAGCGGCTACAATGAGCAGTTCTTC.

This clonotype was seen many times. The genes are TRBV11-2 and TRBJ1-6; 8 bases are a match to TRBD1. The J segment lost 5 bases and the V segment lost 3 bases, leaving 3 bases of the junction unmatched. Per germline, CDR1 SGHAT and CDR2 FQNNGV. This CDR3 spans 15 amino acids. CDR3 amino acids: CASSFLQGDNSPLHF. The DNA of the CDR3 is TGTGCCAGCAGCTTCCTACAGGGGGATAATTCACCCCTCCACTTT. The variable domain in full, with the rest retrieved from reference TRBV11-2 and TRBJ1-6, is EAGVAQSPRYKIIEKRQSVAFWCNPISGHATLYWYQQILGQGPKLLIQFQNNGVVDDSQLPKDRFSAERLKGVDSTLKIQPAKLEDSAVYLCASSFLQGDNSPLHFGNGTRLTVT.

V usage is TRBV19 and J usage is TRBJ1-4; no clear D. There are 11 residues in the CDR3. Per germline, CDR1 LNHDA and CDR2 SQIVND (reference sequence). The V gene lost 5 bases and the J gene lost 16 bases, with 14 bases spanning the gap. The DNA for the CDR3 is TGTGCCAGTAGTCCGGGGATGAAGCCGTTTTTT. Amino acids: CASSPGMKPFF. Full variable domain (missing parts from reference TRBV19 and TRBJ1-4): DGGITQSPKYLFRKEGQNVTLSCEQNLNHDAMYWYRQDPGQGLRLIYYSQIVNDFQKGDIAEGYSVSREKKESFPLTVTSAQKNPTAFYLCASSPGMKPFFGSGTQLSVL.

This clonotype was recorded many times. The chain is built from TRBV30 and TRBJ1-1; a possible D gene is TRBD1 (5 bases). The germline gives CDR1 GTSNPN, CDR2 SVGIG (reference sequence). CDR3 length equals 14 residues. The V end lost 0 bases, the J end lost 7 bases, and 15 bases lay between the germline ends. The CDR3 sequence: CAWSVQSGKVEAFF. As DNA, the CDR3 is TGTGCCTGGAGTGTACAATCAGGGAAGGTTGAAGCTTTCTTT. The variable domain in full, completed from reference TRBV30 and TRBJ1-1, reads SQTIHQWPATLVQPVGSPLSLECTVEGTSNPNLYWYRQAAGRGLQLLFYSVGIGQISSEVPQNLSASRPQDRQFILSSKKLLLSDSGFYLCAWSVQSGKVEAFFGQGTRLTVV.

At least ten counts were recorded for this clonotype. The V gene is TRBV4-3, the J gene TRBJ2-3; D gene uncertain. The CDR3 runs to 14 residues. Germline V gives CDR1 LGHNA, CDR2 YSLEER. Trimming took 0 bases from V and 1 from J, leaving 5 bases between them. The CDR3 here is CASSQEEGTDTQYF. Here the CDR3 DNA reads TGCGCCAGCAGCCAAGAAGAGGGCACAGATACGCAGTATTTT.

With regard to this clonotype: It may be a read error: a sequence one base away is much more abundant. The chain recombines TRBV20-1 with TRBJ1-3; weak D call: TRBD1 (5 bases). Germline V gene sequence: CDR1 DFQATT, CDR2 SNEGSKA (reference sequence). This CDR3 is built from 18 residues. V was trimmed by 0 bases and J by 0 bases, leaving 18 bases between them. Here the CDR3 DNA reads TGCAGTGCTAGAGATCACCGAGCTACAGGTGCCTCTGGAAACACCATATATTTT. It encodes CSARDHRATGASGNTIYF.

A note on this clonotype: One base away lies a much larger clone, so this may be a sequencing read error. The J gene is TRBJ1-4, the V gene TRBV19; D not certain. Trimming took 9 bases from V and 3 from J, leaving 14 bases between them. The CDR3 covers 14 residues. CDR1 and CDR2 from the germline V gene are LNHDA and SQIVND (reference sequence). The CDR3 coding sequence is TGTGCCAGCCGAGCGGGGTTTCCTAATGAAAAACTGTTTTTT. This sequence encodes CASRAGFPNEKLFF.

The table lists this clonotype with a count of one. The rearrangement joins TRBV2 to TRBJ2-3; D is perhaps TRBD1 (5 bases). The V and J ends lost 6 bases and 1 base respectively, with 17 bases between them. The germline V gene encodes CDR1 SNHLY and CDR2 FYNNEI. The CDR3 contains 16 residues. In DNA form, the CDR3 reads TGTGCCAGCAGCGCCAGGGCTACGCCCCGCACAGATACGCAGTATTTT. Its protein product is CASSARATPRTDTQYF.

This clonotype showed up just a few times. V gene TRBV3-1 combines with J gene TRBJ2-1; D might be TRBD1 (5 bases). The CDR3 runs 16 residues. Trimming took 3 bases from V and 0 from J, leaving 12 bases between them. Per the germline V gene, CDR1 is LGHDT and CDR2 is YNNKEL (reference sequence). Written as DNA, the CDR3 is TGTGCCAGCAGCCAGGACGACAGTTTCTCCTACAATGAGCAGTTCTTC. This sequence encodes CASSQDDSFSYNEQFF.

This clonotype has ten or more counts. The genes are TRBV9 and TRBJ1-1, with D perhaps matching TRBD1 (5 bases). The germline V gene encodes CDR1 SGDLS and CDR2 YYNGEE. Between the trimmed V and J ends, which lost 4 bases and 1 base, there was a span of 11 bases. The CDR3 has 14 residues. The CDR3 is CASSLQAENTEAFF. The CDR3 nucleotides read TGTGCCAGCAGCTTACAGGCGGAGAACACTGAAGCTTTCTTT. The entire variable domain, with the rest obtained from reference TRBV9 and TRBJ1-1, is as follows: DSGVTQTPKHLITATGQRVTLRCSPRSGDLSVYWYQQSLDQGLQFLIQYYNGEERAKGNILERFSAQQFPDLHSELNLSSLELGDSALYFCASSLQAENTEAFFGQGTRLTVV.

The gene calls are TRBV3-1 and TRBJ1-3; no clear D. The V end lost 7 bases, the J end lost 2 bases, and 18 bases lay between the germline ends. The CDR3 runs 16 residues. In germline, CDR1 is LGHDT, CDR2 YNNKEL (reference sequence). The CDR3 here is CASTTGMEATGNTIYF. The CDR3 DNA reads as TGTGCCAGCACCACTGGTATGGAGGCTACTGGAAACACCATATATTTT.

In its sample, this clonotype was seen many times. This sequence joins TRBV30 and TRBJ1-6, with 7 bases identical to TRBD1. This CDR3 contains 15 residues. V dropped 2 bases and J dropped 10; count of bases not matched to a gene: 11. Germline loops: CDR1 GTSNPN, CDR2 SVGIG (reference sequence). CDR3 protein: CAWSPKQGLGSPLHF. The CDR3 DNA reads as TGTGCCTGGAGTCCAAAACAGGGGTTAGGATCACCCCTCCACTTT.

There are a few counts of this clonotype. V usage is TRBV3-1 and J usage is TRBJ2-7; a possible D gene is TRBD1 (5 bases). Between the trimmed V and J ends, which lost 0 bases and 0 bases, there was a span of 9 bases. CDR1 and CDR2 from the germline V gene are LGHDT and YNNKEL (reference sequence). The CDR3 extends over 15 amino acids. CDR3: CASSQDDSASYEQYF. The DNA of the CDR3 is TGTGCCAGCAGCCAAGATGACAGTGCCTCCTACGAGCAGTACTTC.

In its sample, this clonotype was seen many times. J is TRBJ2-7 and V is TRBV4-3; 9 bases agree with TRBD2. V lost 0 bases, J lost 4 bases, and 4 bases stayed unmatched. The CDR3 sequence is 15 residues long. Germline CDR1 reads LGHNA; CDR2 reads YSLEER. CDR3 nucleotide sequence: TGCGCCAGCAGCCAAGATCTTGCGGGGGGGTACGAGCAGTACTTC. Amino acid sequence: CASSQDLAGGYEQYF.

This clonotype was picked up many times. The CDR3 reads CASSEAGSTRRGTEAFF. CDR3 nucleotide sequence: TGTGCCAGCAGTGAAGCGGGATCGACCCGGCGGGGTACTGAAGCTTTCTTT. V and J are TRBV2 and TRBJ1-1; D not certain. Between the trimmed V and J ends, which lost 0 bases and 5 bases, there was a span of 19 bases. The CDR3 is 17 residues long. Germline assignment: CDR1 SNHLY and CDR2 FYNNEI.

V and J are TRBV15 and TRBJ1-3, with TRBD1 matching over 8 bases. J gave up 3 bases and V 4 bases, and 5 bases lay outside the gene matches. CDR1 and CDR2 (germline): LNHNV, YYDKDF (reference sequence). This CDR3 has 15 residues. Here the CDR3 DNA reads TGTGCCACCAGCAAGACAGGGGCCATTGGAAACACCATATATTTT. Translation gives CATSKTGAIGNTIYF.

This clonotype was observed many times. This chain links TRBV7-2 with TRBJ2-7, with D possibly matching TRBD2 (5 bases). The CDR3 has 15 amino acids. Germline values: CDR1 SGHTA, CDR2 FQGNSA. Trimming pared 5 bases from V and 0 bases from J, leaving 14 bases between. CDR3 in DNA: TGTGCCAGCAGCCCCGCCAGCGGAAGCTCCTACGAGCAGTACTTC. It encodes CASSPASGSSYEQYF.

On this clonotype itself: A single base separates this from a much larger clone, so it may be a read error. The chain links TRBV27 to TRBJ2-7; 8 bases fit TRBD1. The CDR3 spans 12 residues. Germline V lookup: CDR1 MNHEY, CDR2 SMNVEV (reference sequence). The DNA of the CDR3 is TGTGCCGGCAGGGACAGGTATGCCGAGCAGTACTTC. It yields the protein CAGRDRYAEQYF.

This clonotype has a handful of counts. A much larger clone lies one base from this, so it may be a read error. This chain connects TRBV6-4 to TRBJ2-2, with 7 bases that match TRBD2. CDR3 length equals 13 residues. The germline gives CDR1 MRHNA, CDR2 SNTAGT. J was trimmed by 6 bases and V by 2 bases; bases with no gene match: 0. The CDR3 nucleotides are TGTGCCAGCAGTGACACTAGCGCCGGGGAGCTGTTTTTT. Its protein is CASSDTSAGELFF.